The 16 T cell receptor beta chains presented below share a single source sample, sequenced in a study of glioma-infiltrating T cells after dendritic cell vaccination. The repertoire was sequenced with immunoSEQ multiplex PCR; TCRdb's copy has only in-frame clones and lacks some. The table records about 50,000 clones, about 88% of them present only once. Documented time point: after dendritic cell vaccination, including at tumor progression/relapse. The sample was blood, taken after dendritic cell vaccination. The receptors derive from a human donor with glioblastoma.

For the CDR3, the DNA is TGTGCCAGCAGTGTGGACAGTTGGGAGACCCAGTACTTC. This encodes CASSVDSWETQYF. The gene calls are TRBV25-1 and TRBJ2-5; the D gene is possibly TRBD1 (6 bases). Germline V lookup: CDR1 MGHDK, CDR2 SYGVNS. The CDR3 runs 13 residues. With 4 bases removed from V and 5 bases from J, the gap between germline ends came to 11 bases.

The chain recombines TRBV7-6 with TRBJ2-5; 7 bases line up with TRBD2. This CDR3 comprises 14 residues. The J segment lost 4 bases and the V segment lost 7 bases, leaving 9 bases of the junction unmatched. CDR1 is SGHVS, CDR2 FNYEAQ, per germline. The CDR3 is CASKPGGVGETQYF. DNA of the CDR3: TGTGCCAGCAAGCCGGGGGGAGTAGGAGAGACCCAGTACTTC.

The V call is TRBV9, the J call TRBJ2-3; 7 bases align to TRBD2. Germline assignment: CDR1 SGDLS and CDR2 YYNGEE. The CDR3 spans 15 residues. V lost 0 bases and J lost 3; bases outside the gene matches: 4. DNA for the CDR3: TGTGCCAGCAGCGTAGCCCTAGCGGCAACAGATACGCAGTATTTT. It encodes CASSVALAATDTQYF. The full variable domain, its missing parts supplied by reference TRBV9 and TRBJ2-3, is DSGVTQTPKHLITATGQRVTLRCSPRSGDLSVYWYQQSLDQGLQFLIQYYNGEERAKGNILERFSAQQFPDLHSELNLSSLELGDSALYFCASSVALAATDTQYFGPGTRLTVL.

CDR3 sequence (DNA): TGTGCCAGCAGCACCGACGCGGGACTCTACAATGAGCAGTTCTTC. It encodes CASSTDAGLYNEQFF. This rearrangement joins TRBV7-9 to TRBJ2-1, with D possibly being TRBD2 (6 bases). The CDR3 is 15 amino acids. V lost 5 bases to trimming and J lost 3 bases, with 14 bases between them. Germline lookup yields CDR1 SEHNR and CDR2 FQNEAQ (reference sequence). The complete variable domain, with remaining parts taken from reference TRBV7-9 and TRBJ2-1, reads DTGVSQNPRHKITKRGQNVTFRCDPISEHNRLYWYRQTLGQGPEFLTYFQNEAQLEKSRLLSDRFSAERPKGSFSTLEIQRTEQGDSAMYLCASSTDAGLYNEQFFGPGTRLTVL.

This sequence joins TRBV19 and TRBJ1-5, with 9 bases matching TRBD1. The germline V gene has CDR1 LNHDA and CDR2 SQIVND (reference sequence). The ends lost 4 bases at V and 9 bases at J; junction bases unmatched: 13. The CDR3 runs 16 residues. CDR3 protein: CASSTQSTGGPGPQHF. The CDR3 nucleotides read TGTGCCAGTAGTACACAATCTACAGGGGGCCCCGGGCCCCAGCATTTT.

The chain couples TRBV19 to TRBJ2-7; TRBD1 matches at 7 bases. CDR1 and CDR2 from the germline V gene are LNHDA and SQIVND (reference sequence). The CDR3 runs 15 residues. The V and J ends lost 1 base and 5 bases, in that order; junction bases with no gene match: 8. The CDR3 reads CASSIGGRGLDEQYF. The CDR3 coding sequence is TGTGCCAGTAGTATAGGCGGCAGGGGGTTAGACGAGCAGTACTTC.

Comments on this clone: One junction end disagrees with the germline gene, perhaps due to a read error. CDR3 DNA: TGTGCTAGCAGCTTGGCGGGGTTCACAGATACGCAGTATTTT. It codes for CASSLAGFTDTQYF. The chain links TRBV7-7 to TRBJ2-3, with D possibly TRBD2 on 6 matching bases. CDR1 and CDR2 (germline): SSHAT, FNYEAQ (reference sequence). This CDR3 contains 14 residues.

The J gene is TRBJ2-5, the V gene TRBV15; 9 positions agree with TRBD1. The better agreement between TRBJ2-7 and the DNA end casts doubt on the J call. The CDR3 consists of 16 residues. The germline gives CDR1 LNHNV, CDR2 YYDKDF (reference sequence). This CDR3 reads CATSGPGQGAIYEQYF. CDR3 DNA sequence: TGTGCCACCAGCGGACCGGGACAGGGCGCAATCTACGAGCAGTACTTC.

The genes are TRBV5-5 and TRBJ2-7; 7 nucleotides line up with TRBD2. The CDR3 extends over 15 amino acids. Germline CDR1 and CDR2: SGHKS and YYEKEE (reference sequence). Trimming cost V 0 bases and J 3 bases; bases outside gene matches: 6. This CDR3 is CASSLVQRGDYEQYF. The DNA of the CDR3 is TGTGCCAGCAGCTTGGTCCAGCGGGGAGACTACGAGCAGTACTTC.

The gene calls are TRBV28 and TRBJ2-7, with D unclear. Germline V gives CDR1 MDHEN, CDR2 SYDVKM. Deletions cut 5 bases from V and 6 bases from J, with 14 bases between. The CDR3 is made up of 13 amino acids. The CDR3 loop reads CASSPSLRAEQYF. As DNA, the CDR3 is TGTGCCAGCAGTCCATCCCTGCGAGCCGAGCAGTACTTC.

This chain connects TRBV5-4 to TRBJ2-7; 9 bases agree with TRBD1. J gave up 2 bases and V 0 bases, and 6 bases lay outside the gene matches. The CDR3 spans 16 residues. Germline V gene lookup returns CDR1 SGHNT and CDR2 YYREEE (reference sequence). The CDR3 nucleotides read TGTGCCAGCAGCTTGGATGGGGACAGGGTTACCTACGAGCAGTACTTC. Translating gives CASSLDGDRVTYEQYF.

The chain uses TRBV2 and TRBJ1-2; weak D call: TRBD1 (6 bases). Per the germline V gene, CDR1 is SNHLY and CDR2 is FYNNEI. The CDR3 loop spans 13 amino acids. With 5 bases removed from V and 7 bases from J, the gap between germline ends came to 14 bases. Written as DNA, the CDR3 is TGTGCCAGCAGTCGCAGGGGTAACGGTGGCTACACCTTC. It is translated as CASSRRGNGGYTF.

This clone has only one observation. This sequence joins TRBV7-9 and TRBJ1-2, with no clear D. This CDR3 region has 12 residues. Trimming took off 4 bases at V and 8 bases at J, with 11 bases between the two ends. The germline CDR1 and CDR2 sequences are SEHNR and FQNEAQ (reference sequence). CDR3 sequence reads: CASSYSGGGYTF. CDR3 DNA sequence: TGTGCCAGCAGCTACTCCGGAGGCGGCTACACCTTC.

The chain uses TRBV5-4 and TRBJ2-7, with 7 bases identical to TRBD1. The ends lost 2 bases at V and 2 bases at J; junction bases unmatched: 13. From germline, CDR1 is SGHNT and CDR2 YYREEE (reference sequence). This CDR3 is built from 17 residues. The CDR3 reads CASSLSGWTGQAYEQYF. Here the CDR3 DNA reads TGTGCCAGCAGCTTATCCGGTTGGACAGGACAAGCCTACGAGCAGTACTTC.

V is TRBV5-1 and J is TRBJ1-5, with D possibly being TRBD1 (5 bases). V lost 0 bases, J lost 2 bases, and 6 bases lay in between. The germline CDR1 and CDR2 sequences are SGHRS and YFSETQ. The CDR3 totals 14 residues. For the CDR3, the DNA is TGCGCCAGCAGCTTGGAAGGGGGCAATCAGCCCCAGCATTTT. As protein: CASSLEGGNQPQHF.

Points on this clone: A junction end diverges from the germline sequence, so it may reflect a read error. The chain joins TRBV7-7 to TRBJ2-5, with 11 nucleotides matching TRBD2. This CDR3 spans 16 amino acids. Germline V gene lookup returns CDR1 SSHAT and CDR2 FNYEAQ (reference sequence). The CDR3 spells CASSLGLAVPQETQYF. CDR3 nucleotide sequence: TGTGCTAGCAGCTTGGGACTAGCGGTCCCACAAGAGACCCAGTACTTC.